Each of the 30 T cell receptor beta chains below was sequenced from the same sample in a study of Ad26.COV2.S vaccination and SARS-CoV-2 variants. TCRdb's copy holds only in-frame clones and misses some; the assay was immunoSEQ multiplex PCR. The table records about 350,000 clones, 88% of them present only once. Treatment reported: some 19 received Ad26.COV2.S at low or high dose, single or two shots; 5 received placebo; per-sample allocation not given. Repertoires come from day 63 after the first vaccine or placebo injection. The sequencing used peripheral blood, collected in a trial of Ad26.COV2.S vaccine versus placebo. The source is a person between 18 and 65 years old who received the Ad26.COV2.S COVID-19 vaccine or a placebo.

The chain employs TRBV7-2 and TRBJ2-3, with 8 bases lining up with TRBD2. The germline gives CDR1 SGHTA, CDR2 FQGNSA. V dropped 1 base and J dropped 0; count of bases not matched to a gene: 6. The CDR3 length is 17 residues. The CDR3 DNA is TGTGCCAGCAGCTTAGTAGGGACTAGTGCTAGCACAGATACGCAGTATTTT. Its protein is CASSLVGTSASTDTQYF.

The chain links TRBV30 to TRBJ1-4, with 7 bases that match TRBD1. The CDR3 is 14 residues long. Germline V gives CDR1 GTSNPN, CDR2 SVGIG (reference sequence). V lost 2 bases, J lost 4 bases, and 4 bases stayed unmatched. Here the CDR3 reads CAWSSGTDNEKLFF. CDR3 nucleotide sequence: TGTGCCTGGAGTTCGGGGACAGATAATGAAAAACTGTTTTTT.

The genes are TRBV25-1 and TRBJ2-2, with D tentatively TRBD1 (5 bases). The germline V gene encodes CDR1 MGHDK and CDR2 SYGVNS. V lost 7 bases and J lost 3, with 12 bases in between. The CDR3 length is 14 residues. The CDR3 nucleotides are TGTGCCAGCAAGGGGTATTATCACACCGGGGAGCTGTTTTTT. Translating gives CASKGYYHTGELFF.

This clone was counted once. CDR3 protein: CASSSTGGENIQYF. The CDR3 region has the DNA TGTGCCAGCAGTTCAACAGGAGGCGAAAACATTCAGTACTTC. The rearrangement links TRBV6-2 or TRBV6-3 to TRBJ2-4, with D perhaps given as TRBD1 or TRBD2 (5 bases each). The length of the CDR3 is 14 residues. V shed 4 bases and J shed 5 bases, with 12 bases lying between them. The germline V gene has CDR1 MNHEY and CDR2 SVGEGT.

The chain employs TRBV7-9 and TRBJ1-4; TRBD1 aligns across 7 bases. This CDR3 is 16 amino acids long. V trimming: 7 bases; J trimming: 3 bases; junction bases outside the gene matches: 11. Germline V gives CDR1 SEHNR, CDR2 FQNEAQ (reference sequence). CDR3 amino acids: CASNQPGGRANEKLFF. CDR3 nucleotides: TGTGCCAGCAACCAACCAGGGGGAAGAGCTAATGAAAAACTGTTTTTT.

Note on this clone: This may come from a read error, since a much larger clone is one base off. The same CDR3 is also encoded by other DNA sequences in this sample. The chain uses TRBV18 and TRBJ1-1; a weak D match, TRBD1 (5 bases). Per the germline V gene, CDR1 is KGHSH and CDR2 is LQKENI. Trimming stripped 3 bases from V and 0 bases from J, with 5 bases between. The CDR3 extends over 13 amino acids. CDR3 nucleotides: TGTGCCAGCTCACCGACAGTGAACACTGAAGCTTTCTTT. It translates to CASSPTVNTEAFF.

The genes are TRBV7-2 and TRBJ1-1; 8 nucleotides agree with TRBD1. CDR3 length: 13 amino acids. V dropped 6 bases and J dropped 4; count of bases not matched to a gene: 4. CDR1 SGHTA and CDR2 FQGNSA come from the germline V gene. The CDR3 nucleotides are TGTGCCAGCAGGAATACAGGGGGCACTGAAGCTTTCTTT. Protein: CASRNTGGTEAFF.

This chain links TRBV6-5 with TRBJ2-7; 8 bases match TRBD2. CDR3 length: 16 residues. Germline trimming cut 0 bases from V and 5 bases from J; bases unmatched to any gene: 9. Germline V gene sequence: CDR1 MNHEY, CDR2 SVGAGI. CDR3 in amino acids: CASSYSPSAGGHEQYF. The DNA of the CDR3 is TGTGCCAGCAGTTACTCGCCTAGCGCGGGGGGCCACGAGCAGTACTTC.

This chain connects TRBV6-1 to TRBJ1-3; 10 bases match TRBD1. Germline V gene sequence: CDR1 MNHNS, CDR2 SASEGT. Trimming cost V 4 bases and J 4 bases; bases outside gene matches: 19. The CDR3 sequence is 20 residues long. The CDR3 DNA reads TGTGCCAGCAGTGTAATACCGACAGGGGGCAATTCTGTGCTGGGAAACACCATATATTTT. Its protein is CASSVIPTGGNSVLGNTIYF.

The gene calls are TRBV4-3 and TRBJ1-1; 8 bases map to TRBD1. Germline-derived CDR1 and CDR2 are LGHNA and YSLEER. The CDR3 covers 13 residues. V dropped 3 bases and J dropped 7; count of bases not matched to a gene: 4. The CDR3 nucleotides read TGCGCCAGCAGCCAGGGACAGGTCGTTGAAGCTTTCTTT. It codes for CASSQGQVVEAFF.

CDR3 nucleotide sequence: TGTGCCAGCAGGACCGGACAGGCCACCTATGGCTACACCTTC. Its protein is CASRTGQATYGYTF. The rearrangement links TRBV2 to TRBJ1-2, with TRBD1 identical over 7 bases. This CDR3 has 14 residues. Losses at the gene ends were 6 bases for V and 4 bases for J; bases not matched to a gene: 8. The germline V gene encodes CDR1 SNHLY and CDR2 FYNNEI.

The chain recombines TRBV27 with TRBJ1-1, with TRBD1 matching over 9 bases. Germline CDR1 is MNHEY and CDR2 is SMNVEV (reference sequence). The CDR3 runs to 16 residues. V lost 5 bases, J lost 1 base, and 8 bases stayed unmatched. CDR3 sequence: CASSHPPGQGNTEAFF. CDR3 bases: TGTGCCAGCAGTCACCCTCCGGGACAGGGGAACACTGAAGCTTTCTTT.

The V and J genes are TRBV7-9 and TRBJ1-5; no clear D gene. Germline-derived CDR1 and CDR2 are SEHNR and FQNEAQ (reference sequence). The CDR3 has 15 amino acids. Trimming left V 5 bases short and J 4 bases short, with 15 bases between. DNA of the CDR3: TGTGCCAGCAGCGATTTCGACGGAACTAATCAGCCCCAGCATTTT. This encodes CASSDFDGTNQPQHF.

This chain connects TRBV24-1 to TRBJ1-1; D is unresolved. Trimming cost V 10 bases and J 6 bases, with 14 bases left between them. The length of the CDR3 is 12 residues. CDR1 KGHDR and CDR2 SFDVKD come from the germline V gene. CDR3 coding DNA: TGTGCCACGCAATCAGACACTGCTGAAGCTTTCTTT. Translating it yields CATQSDTAEAFF.

DNA of the CDR3: TGTGCCAGCAGCCAATTCCGCGGGAAGAACACTGAAGCTTTCTTT. Its protein product is CASSQFRGKNTEAFF. V gene TRBV7-8 combines with J gene TRBJ1-1; unclear D gene. Deletions cut 5 bases from V and 1 base from J, with 14 bases between. The CDR3 is 15 amino acids. Looked up from germline, CDR1 is SGHVS and CDR2 is FQNEAQ.

This clone was recorded only once. CDR3 DNA: TGTGCCAGCAGCCAAGGCCTAAGGGAAGCTTTCTTT. This sequence encodes CASSQGLREAFF. The chain combines TRBV3-1 (or the pseudogene TRBV3-2) with TRBJ1-1, with D hard to call. The CDR3 has 12 amino acids. Germline loops: CDR1 LGHDT, CDR2 YNNKEL (reference sequence). The germline V and J ends were trimmed by 1 base and 8 bases, with 8 bases remaining between them.

This chain connects TRBV20-1 to TRBJ2-3, with D tentatively TRBD2 (6 bases). This CDR3 has 17 amino acids. Deletions cut 3 bases from V and 0 bases from J, with 19 bases between. CDR1 and CDR2 (germline): DFQATT, SNEGSKA (reference sequence). CDR3 sequence (DNA): TGCAGTGCTAGTATCCCGTCTGGCGGAGGGAGCACAGATACGCAGTATTTT. As protein: CSASIPSGGGSTDTQYF.

The chain is built from TRBV6-2 or TRBV6-3 and TRBJ2-5; 9 bases align to TRBD1. The CDR3 length is 14 residues. Germline values: CDR1 MNHEY, CDR2 SVGEGT. V lost 4 bases to trimming and J lost 5 bases; unmatched junction nucleotides: 5. In DNA form, the CDR3 reads TGTGCCAGCAGTTCCAGGGACAGGGTGGAGACCCAGTACTTC. Translation gives CASSSRDRVETQYF.

V gene TRBV5-4 combines with J gene TRBJ2-6; D is possibly TRBD1 (5 bases). Germline values: CDR1 SGHNT, CDR2 YYREEE (reference sequence). The CDR3 extends over 15 amino acids. Trimming shortened V by 3 bases and J by 2 bases, and 9 bases separated the two germline ends. CDR3 sequence (DNA): TGTGCCAGCAGCTCCAGGGTCCCTGGGGCCAACGTCCTGACTTTC. Protein product: CASSSRVPGANVLTF.

The chain is built from TRBV27 and TRBJ2-3; D remains ambiguous. CDR3 length equals 13 residues. V was cut by 3 bases and J by 5 bases, with 9 bases left in between. Germline loops: CDR1 MNHEY, CDR2 SMNVEV (reference sequence). CDR3 nucleotides: TGTGCCAGCAGTTTTTTGGCTCAAGATACGCAGTATTTT. The encoded protein is CASSFLAQDTQYF.

The V and J genes are TRBV7-2 and TRBJ1-1; D ambiguous. In germline, CDR1 is SGHTA, CDR2 FQGNSA. The CDR3 extends over 11 amino acids. Trimming cost V 3 bases and J 10 bases, with 9 bases left between them. The CDR3 region has the DNA TGTGCCAGCAGCTTGGGTTTTGCAGCTTTCTTT. Translated, it gives CASSLGFAAFF. The entire variable domain, with the rest obtained from reference TRBV7-2 and TRBJ1-1, is as follows: GAGVSQSPSNKVTEKGKDVELRCDPISGHTALYWYRQSLGQGLEFLIYFQGNSAPDKSGLPSDRFSAERTGGSVSTLTIQRTQQEDSAVYLCASSLGFAAFFGQGTRLTVV.

On this clone: An end of the junction does not agree with germline; a read error may underlie this. V is TRBV28 and J is TRBJ1-1, with D perhaps TRBD1 (5 bases). The CDR3 loop spans 14 amino acids. CDR1 MDHEN and CDR2 SYDVKM come from the germline V gene. Here the CDR3 reads CASSPPGGNAEAFF. The CDR3 nucleotides read TGTGCCAGCAGCCCTCCGGGGGGGAACGCTGAAGCTTTCTTT.

This chain links TRBV7-9 with TRBJ2-1; a possible D gene is TRBD2 (6 bases). Germline V lookup: CDR1 SEHNR, CDR2 FQNEAQ (reference sequence). V was clipped by 5 bases and J by 9 bases, with 14 bases between them. This CDR3 is built from 13 residues. The CDR3 DNA reads as TGTGCCAGCAGCCCCGGGAGCCAGGGTGAGCAGTTCTTC. Its protein is CASSPGSQGEQFF.

The rearrangement links TRBV4-1 to TRBJ1-2; weak D call: TRBD1 (5 bases). The CDR3 spans 14 residues. V lost 3 bases to trimming and J lost 4 bases, with 12 bases between them. Germline V gives CDR1 MGHRA, CDR2 YSYEKL. Here the CDR3 DNA reads TGCGCCAGCAGCCAGGGGACGGCCGGCTATGGCTACACCTTC. Translating it yields CASSQGTAGYGYTF.

This sequence joins TRBV12-5 and TRBJ1-5, with a possible D match to TRBD1 (6 bases). V was pared by 0 bases and J by 3 bases, with 18 bases between. Germline V gene data show CDR1 as LGHNT and CDR2 as FRNRAP. The CDR3 contains 18 residues. CDR3 sequence (DNA): TGTGCTAGTGGTTTGGTACTGGGCAGGGGCCCCGACAATCAGCCCCAGCATTTT. As protein: CASGLVLGRGPDNQPQHF.

For this clone: Other DNA sequences from this sample encode an identical CDR3 as well. The rearrangement links TRBV5-4 to TRBJ2-3; D is ambiguous. Germline CDR1 is SGHNT and CDR2 is YYREEE (reference sequence). The V end lost 4 bases, the J end lost 6 bases, and 12 bases lay between the germline ends. The CDR3 contains 13 residues. CDR3 nucleotide sequence: TGTGCCAGCAGCCTTAACAGAGCGGATACGCAGTATTTT. The encoded protein is CASSLNRADTQYF. Complete variable domain (other parts from reference TRBV5-4 and TRBJ2-3): ETGVTQSPTHLIKTRGQQVTLRCSSQSGHNTVSWYQQALGQGPQFIFQYYREEENGRGNFPPRFSGLQFPNYSSELNVNALELDDSALYLCASSLNRADTQYFGPGTRLTVL.

The chain links TRBV30 to TRBJ2-5; TRBD1 matches at 9 bases. The germline gives CDR1 GTSNPN, CDR2 SVGIG (reference sequence). The CDR3 sequence is 15 residues long. Trimming cost V 8 bases and J 4 bases; bases outside gene matches: 14. The CDR3 DNA reads TGTGCCACCAGGACGAGGGGGACAGGGTCAGAGACCCAGTACTTC. Amino acid sequence: CATRTRGTGSETQYF.

This sequence joins TRBV11-1 and TRBJ2-2; D tentatively fits TRBD1 or TRBD2 (5 bases each). CDR1 is SGHAT and CDR2 is FQDESV in the germline V gene (reference sequence). This CDR3 spans 15 amino acids. The V end was cut by 5 bases, the J end by 6 bases, with 16 bases between. DNA for the CDR3: TGTGCCAGCAGCCGCACCGGGGTAGGGGCCGGGGAGCTGTTTTTT. Its protein is CASSRTGVGAGELFF. Complete variable domain (other parts from reference TRBV11-1 and TRBJ2-2): EAEVAQSPRYKITEKSQAVAFWCDPISGHATLYWYRQILGQGPELLVQFQDESVVDDSQLPKDRFSAERLKGVDSTLKIQPAELGDSAMYLCASSRTGVGAGELFFGEGSRLTVL.

The chain uses TRBV7-2 and TRBJ2-7, with D perhaps TRBD1 (6 bases). V shed 3 bases and J shed 3 bases, with 21 bases lying between them. This CDR3 is built from 17 residues. Germline-derived CDR1 and CDR2 are SGHTA and FQGNSA. CDR3: CASSFRAGAGVVYEQYF. CDR3 sequence (DNA): TGTGCCAGCAGCTTCAGGGCCGGGGCAGGGGTAGTCTACGAGCAGTACTTC.

The V call is TRBV9, the J call TRBJ2-1, with D possibly matching TRBD2 (6 bases). Trimming stripped 0 bases from V and 0 bases from J, with 10 bases between. This CDR3 has 16 amino acids. Germline V gives CDR1 SGDLS, CDR2 YYNGEE. Here the CDR3 DNA reads TGTGCCAGCAGCGTAGCTAGCGACAGCTCCTACAATGAGCAGTTCTTC. Translated: CASSVASDSSYNEQFF. Drawing the rest from reference TRBV9 and TRBJ2-1, the complete variable domain is DSGVTQTPKHLITATGQRVTLRCSPRSGDLSVYWYQQSLDQGLQFLIQYYNGEERAKGNILERFSAQQFPDLHSELNLSSLELGDSALYFCASSVASDSSYNEQFFGPGTRLTVL.